This is a list of T cell receptor beta chains from one sample in a study of CD8 T cells in Susac syndrome. TCRdb reprocessed the immunoSEQ multiplex PCR reads via MiXCR and lists one record per CDR3 protein. This repertoire shows under 550,000 distinct CDR3 sequences, 75% to 90% found once; its top ten account for approximately 0.11%. The material sequenced was CD8+ T cells from PBMCs. The receptors shown here come from a human donor with multiple sclerosis. Both conserved end residues are part of each CDR3. Each record gives: V gene, D gene, CDR3 length, clone size, J gene, CDR3 protein, CDR3 DNA. D genes are given only for firm matches. A row's size may be missing; if present it is once, few, many or a size class.

V gene: TRBV20-1
D gene: -
CDR3 length: 13
clone size: -
J gene: TRBJ1-1
CDR3 protein: CSARGPMNTEAFF
CDR3 DNA: TGCAGTGCTAGAGGGCCCATGAACACTGAAGCTTTCTTT

V gene: TRBV6-4
D gene: TRBD1
CDR3 length: 13
clone size: few
J gene: TRBJ1-1
CDR3 protein: CASSDRANTEAFF
CDR3 DNA: TGTGCCAGCAGCGACAGGGCGAACACTGAAGCTTTCTTT

V gene: TRBV4-1
D gene: TRBD1
CDR3 length: 19
clone size: once
J gene: TRBJ2-2
CDR3 protein: CASSLPMGTEEEVTGELFF
CDR3 DNA: TGCGCCAGCAGCCTCCCTATGGGGACAGAGGAAGAAGTCACCGGGGAGCTGTTTTTT

V gene: TRBV28
D gene: -
CDR3 length: 15
clone size: -
J gene: TRBJ2-1
CDR3 protein: CASSSLESLYNEQFF
CDR3 DNA: TGTGCCAGCAGTTCCCTTGAGTCGCTCTACAATGAGCAGTTCTTC

V gene: TRBV30
D gene: -
CDR3 length: 13
clone size: -
J gene: TRBJ1-2
CDR3 protein: CAWRPGLSYGYTF
CDR3 DNA: TGTGCCTGGCGTCCGGGACTGAGCTATGGCTACACCTTC

V gene: TRBV30
D gene: -
CDR3 length: 13
clone size: -
J gene: TRBJ1-1
CDR3 protein: CAWSQKEGTEAFF
CDR3 DNA: TGTGCCTGGAGTCAAAAGGAGGGGACTGAAGCTTTCTTT

V gene: TRBV6-1
D gene: TRBD1
CDR3 length: 15
clone size: few
J gene: TRBJ1-2
CDR3 protein: CASRNRGRIFDGYTF
CDR3 DNA: TGTGCCAGCAGAAACAGGGGCCGGATTTTCGATGGCTACACCTTC

V gene: TRBV10-3
D gene: TRBD2
CDR3 length: 15
clone size: few
J gene: TRBJ2-3
CDR3 protein: CAIAETSGYTDTQYF
CDR3 DNA: TGTGCCATCGCTGAGACTAGCGGCTACACAGATACGCAGTATTTT

V gene: TRBV7-9
D gene: -
CDR3 length: 15
clone size: -
J gene: TRBJ2-3
CDR3 protein: CASSSTTGGTDTQYF
CDR3 DNA: TGTGCCAGCAGCTCGACCACGGGAGGCACAGATACGCAGTATTTT

V gene: TRBV19
D gene: TRBD1
CDR3 length: 15
clone size: -
J gene: TRBJ1-2
CDR3 protein: CASSTDRRANYGYTF
CDR3 DNA: TGTGCCAGTAGTACGGACAGGCGAGCTAACTATGGCTACACCTTC

V gene: TRBV5-1
D gene: -
CDR3 length: 14
clone size: -
J gene: TRBJ2-7
CDR3 protein: CASSLRGYPYEQYF
CDR3 DNA: TGCGCCAGCAGCCTGCGTGGTTACCCCTACGAGCAGTACTTC

V gene: TRBV20-1
D gene: -
CDR3 length: 10
clone size: -
J gene: TRBJ1-2
CDR3 protein: CSASGGGYTF
CDR3 DNA: TGCAGTGCTAGCGGGGGAGGCTACACCTTC

V gene: TRBV19
D gene: -
CDR3 length: 13
clone size: -
J gene: TRBJ1-4
CDR3 protein: CASGSGEEEKLFF
CDR3 DNA: TGTGCCAGTGGGTCGGGGGAGGAGGAAAAACTGTTTTTT

V gene: TRBV19
D gene: TRBD1
CDR3 length: 15
clone size: -
J gene: TRBJ1-1
CDR3 protein: CASRRRDRGETEAFF
CDR3 DNA: TGTGCCAGTAGAAGACGGGACAGAGGAGAAACTGAAGCTTTCTTT

V gene: TRBV15
D gene: -
CDR3 length: 15
clone size: -
J gene: TRBJ2-7
CDR3 protein: CATSRDEGSSYEQYF
CDR3 DNA: TGTGCCACCAGCAGAGATGAGGGGAGCTCCTACGAGCAGTACTTC

V gene: TRBV7-9
D gene: -
CDR3 length: 13
clone size: -
J gene: TRBJ2-7
CDR3 protein: CASSFQEPYEQYF
CDR3 DNA: TGTGCCAGCAGCTTCCAGGAGCCCTACGAGCAGTACTTC

V gene: TRBV4-1
D gene: -
CDR3 length: 14
clone size: -
J gene: TRBJ1-2
CDR3 protein: CASSQDGSFYGYTF
CDR3 DNA: TGCGCCAGCAGCCAAGATGGCTCATTTTATGGCTACACCTTC

V gene: TRBV7-9
D gene: -
CDR3 length: 16
clone size: -
J gene: TRBJ2-5
CDR3 protein: CASSPNHGLAAETQYF
CDR3 DNA: TGTGCCAGCAGCCCAAACCACGGACTGGCCGCCGAGACCCAGTACTTC

V gene: TRBV28
D gene: -
CDR3 length: 12
clone size: -
J gene: TRBJ2-7
CDR3 protein: CASSTTWGEQYF
CDR3 DNA: TGTGCCAGCAGTACCACCTGGGGCGAGCAGTACTTC

V gene: TRBV5-5
D gene: TRBD2
CDR3 length: 19
clone size: -
J gene: TRBJ2-3
CDR3 protein: CASSLGDWEGPSPPDTQYF
CDR3 DNA: TGTGCCAGCAGCTTGGGCGATTGGGAGGGGCCCTCCCCACCAGATACGCAGTATTTT

V gene: TRBV24-1
D gene: TRBD1
CDR3 length: 15
clone size: -
J gene: TRBJ2-3
CDR3 protein: CATSEGQGSTDTQYF
CDR3 DNA: TGTGCCACCAGTGAGGGACAGGGTAGCACAGATACGCAGTATTTT

V gene: TRBV2
D gene: TRBD1
CDR3 length: 17
clone size: -
J gene: TRBJ2-5
CDR3 protein: CARMKLPGQGFLETQYF
CDR3 DNA: TGTGCCAGGATGAAATTACCGGGACAGGGCTTTCTTGAGACCCAGTACTTC

V gene: TRBV5-5
D gene: -
CDR3 length: 16
clone size: -
J gene: TRBJ2-7
CDR3 protein: CASSTTLTEVAYEQYF
CDR3 DNA: TGTGCCAGCAGCACCACCCTGACGGAAGTTGCCTACGAGCAGTACTTC

V gene: TRBV20-1
D gene: TRBD1
CDR3 length: 14
clone size: once
J gene: TRBJ2-7
CDR3 protein: CSARLDREPYEQYF
CDR3 DNA: TGCAGTGCTAGACTGGACAGGGAACCCTACGAGCAGTACTTC

V gene: TRBV7-6
D gene: -
CDR3 length: 13
clone size: few
J gene: TRBJ2-3
CDR3 protein: CASSLALTDTQYF
CDR3 DNA: TGTGCCAGCAGCTTAGCCCTCACAGATACGCAGTATTTT

V gene: TRBV19
D gene: -
CDR3 length: 13
clone size: -
J gene: TRBJ2-7
CDR3 protein: CASGFGDSYEQYF
CDR3 DNA: TGTGCCAGTGGCTTCGGGGACTCCTACGAGCAGTACTTC

V gene: TRBV6-2/TRBV6-3
D gene: TRBD2
CDR3 length: 18
clone size: few
J gene: TRBJ2-5
CDR3 protein: CASSYPRTSGGLQETQYF
CDR3 DNA: TGTGCCAGCAGTTACCCCAGGACTAGCGGGGGGCTCCAAGAGACCCAGTACTTC

V gene: TRBV5-1
D gene: -
CDR3 length: 15
clone size: -
J gene: TRBJ2-7
CDR3 protein: CASSSRESYSYEQYF
CDR3 DNA: TGCGCCAGCAGCTCGCGGGAATCATACTCCTACGAGCAGTACTTC

V gene: TRBV19
D gene: TRBD1
CDR3 length: 13
clone size: once
J gene: TRBJ1-1
CDR3 protein: CASLPGTGTEAFF
CDR3 DNA: TGTGCCAGCCTTCCCGGGACAGGGACTGAAGCTTTCTTT

V gene: TRBV12-5
D gene: TRBD2
CDR3 length: 17
clone size: once
J gene: TRBJ2-2
CDR3 protein: CASGLDTLAGSTGELFF
CDR3 DNA: TGTGCTAGTGGTTTGGACACGCTAGCGGGAAGCACCGGGGAGCTGTTTTTT

V gene: TRBV5-6
D gene: TRBD1
CDR3 length: 15
clone size: -
J gene: TRBJ1-5
CDR3 protein: CASSFGQGSNQPQHF
CDR3 DNA: TGTGCCAGCAGCTTCGGACAGGGGAGCAATCAGCCCCAGCATTTT

V gene: TRBV7-9
D gene: -
CDR3 length: 12
clone size: -
J gene: TRBJ1-4
CDR3 protein: CASSLGAEKLFF
CDR3 DNA: TGTGCCAGCAGCTTAGGGGCCGAAAAACTGTTTTTT

V gene: TRBV6-1
D gene: -
CDR3 length: 14
clone size: -
J gene: TRBJ1-4
CDR3 protein: CASSIPAPNEKLFF
CDR3 DNA: TGTGCCAGCAGTATCCCTGCGCCTAATGAAAAACTGTTTTTT

V gene: TRBV27
D gene: TRBD1
CDR3 length: 15
clone size: -
J gene: TRBJ2-6
CDR3 protein: CASSITGAGANVLTF
CDR3 DNA: TGTGCCAGCAGTATTACAGGGGCTGGGGCCAACGTCCTGACTTTC

V gene: TRBV11-2
D gene: -
CDR3 length: 15
clone size: -
J gene: TRBJ1-3
CDR3 protein: CASSLAGASGNTIYF
CDR3 DNA: TGTGCCAGCAGCTTAGCGGGGGCTTCGGGAAACACCATATATTTT

V gene: TRBV28
D gene: -
CDR3 length: 15
clone size: -
J gene: TRBJ2-1
CDR3 protein: CASTERELDISEQFF
CDR3 DNA: TGTGCCAGCACCGAACGGGAGTTGGATATTTCTGAGCAGTTCTTC

V gene: TRBV13
D gene: -
CDR3 length: 14
clone size: -
J gene: TRBJ1-3
CDR3 protein: CASSEGISGNTIYF
CDR3 DNA: TGTGCCAGCAGCGAGGGGATCTCTGGAAACACCATATATTTT

V gene: TRBV19
D gene: TRBD2
CDR3 length: 14
clone size: few
J gene: TRBJ2-1
CDR3 protein: CASSPGLAPNEQFF
CDR3 DNA: TGTGCCAGTAGCCCGGGACTAGCGCCTAATGAGCAGTTCTTC

V gene: TRBV3-1
D gene: -
CDR3 length: 20
clone size: -
J gene: TRBJ2-1
CDR3 protein: CASSHLTGPQYSSSYNEQFF
CDR3 DNA: TGTGCCAGCAGCCATCTTACGGGACCGCAATACTCGAGCTCCTACAATGAGCAGTTCTTC

V gene: TRBV28
D gene: -
CDR3 length: 14
clone size: -
J gene: TRBJ2-1
CDR3 protein: CASSFRVAGVEQFF
CDR3 DNA: TGTGCCAGCAGTTTTCGCGTGGCAGGGGTTGAGCAGTTCTTC

V gene: TRBV28
D gene: TRBD1
CDR3 length: 17
clone size: -
J gene: TRBJ1-2
CDR3 protein: CASSLEGGFGLNYGYTF
CDR3 DNA: TGTGCCAGCAGTTTAGAAGGGGGCTTCGGGTTGAACTATGGCTACACCTTC

V gene: TRBV20-1
D gene: -
CDR3 length: 13
clone size: -
J gene: TRBJ2-2
CDR3 protein: CSAFSGNTGELFF
CDR3 DNA: TGCAGTGCCTTCAGCGGAAACACCGGGGAGCTGTTTTTT

V gene: TRBV12-3/TRBV12-4
D gene: -
CDR3 length: 15
clone size: -
J gene: TRBJ1-2
CDR3 protein: CASSRPGGDFYGYTF
CDR3 DNA: TGTGCCAGCAGCCGCCCGGGGGGCGATTTCTATGGCTACACCTTC

V gene: TRBV11-1
D gene: -
CDR3 length: 17
clone size: -
J gene: TRBJ1-1
CDR3 protein: CASSSAPEGHLETEAFF
CDR3 DNA: TGTGCCAGCAGCTCCGCTCCCGAAGGGCATTTGGAAACTGAAGCTTTCTTT

V gene: TRBV7-9
D gene: -
CDR3 length: 13
clone size: few
J gene: TRBJ2-7
CDR3 protein: CASSLDSTYEQYF
CDR3 DNA: TGTGCCAGCAGCTTAGACAGTACCTACGAGCAGTACTTC

V gene: TRBV4-1
D gene: TRBD1
CDR3 length: 15
clone size: few
J gene: TRBJ1-1
CDR3 protein: CASSPQQGMNTEAFF
CDR3 DNA: TGTGCCAGCAGCCCTCAACAGGGGATGAACACTGAAGCTTTCTTT

V gene: TRBV30
D gene: -
CDR3 length: 15
clone size: once
J gene: TRBJ2-1
CDR3 protein: CAWSVGREGWNEQFF
CDR3 DNA: TGTGCCTGGAGTGTTGGGCGGGAAGGGTGGAATGAGCAGTTCTTC

V gene: TRBV11-2
D gene: -
CDR3 length: 17
clone size: -
J gene: TRBJ2-3
CDR3 protein: CASSFLAVTLLTDTQYF
CDR3 DNA: TGTGCCAGCAGCTTTTTAGCAGTCACTCTGCTCACAGATACGCAGTATTTT

V gene: TRBV5-6
D gene: -
CDR3 length: 14
clone size: -
J gene: TRBJ1-2
CDR3 protein: CASSLPGLNYGYTF
CDR3 DNA: TGTGCCAGCAGCTTGCCGGGGCTAAACTATGGCTACACCTTC

V gene: TRBV7-9
D gene: -
CDR3 length: 14
clone size: -
J gene: TRBJ1-3
CDR3 protein: CASSPPADGNTIYF
CDR3 DNA: TGTGCCAGCAGCCCGCCGGCGGACGGAAACACCATATATTTT

V gene: TRBV6-1
D gene: TRBD2
CDR3 length: 15
clone size: few
J gene: TRBJ2-3
CDR3 protein: CASMIAGGLTDTQYF
CDR3 DNA: TGTGCCAGTATGATAGCGGGGGGCCTCACAGATACGCAGTATTTT